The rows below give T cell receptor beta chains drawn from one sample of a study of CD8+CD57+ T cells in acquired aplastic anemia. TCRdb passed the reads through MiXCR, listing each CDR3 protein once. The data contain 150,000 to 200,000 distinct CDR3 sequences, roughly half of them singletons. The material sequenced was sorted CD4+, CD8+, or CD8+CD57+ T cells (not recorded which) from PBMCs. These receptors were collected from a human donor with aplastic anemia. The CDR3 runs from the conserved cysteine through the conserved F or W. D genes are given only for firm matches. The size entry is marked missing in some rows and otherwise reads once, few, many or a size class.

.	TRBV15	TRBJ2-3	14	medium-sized	CATAIHWPYDTQYF
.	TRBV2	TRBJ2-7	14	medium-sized	CASSINREPYEQYF
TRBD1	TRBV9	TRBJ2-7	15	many	CASSASGTGESEQYF
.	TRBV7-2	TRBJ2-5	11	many	CASSPRETQYF
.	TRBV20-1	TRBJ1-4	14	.	CSARAGESNEKLFF
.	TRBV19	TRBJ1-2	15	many	CASSILPSTPYGYTF
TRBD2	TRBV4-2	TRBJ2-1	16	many	CASSQDLAGPYNEQFF
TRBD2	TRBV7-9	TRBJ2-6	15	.	CASSRGGAGANVLTF
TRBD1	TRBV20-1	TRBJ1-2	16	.	CSAPGTANLPNYGYTF
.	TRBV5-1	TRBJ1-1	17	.	CASSLGRTNGVNTEALF
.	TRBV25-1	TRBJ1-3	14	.	CAGSATGVRNTIYF
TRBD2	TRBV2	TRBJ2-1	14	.	CASSSRTSGRKQFF
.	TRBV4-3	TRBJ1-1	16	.	CASSQDPIGGDTEAFF
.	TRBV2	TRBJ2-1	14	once	CASSEARAGNEQFF
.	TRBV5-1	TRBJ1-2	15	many	CATPRADSSLYGYTF
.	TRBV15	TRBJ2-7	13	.	CATSRANTYEQYF
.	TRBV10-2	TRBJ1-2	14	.	CASSETRTAYGYTF
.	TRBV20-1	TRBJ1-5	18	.	CSANAVGGTGDHNQPQHF
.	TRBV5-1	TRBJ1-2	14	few	CASSAVDVNYGYTF
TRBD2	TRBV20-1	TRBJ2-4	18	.	CSARDGTSGNLAKNIQYF
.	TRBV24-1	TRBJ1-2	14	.	CATSDTTTNYGYTF
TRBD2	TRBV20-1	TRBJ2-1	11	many	CSALASGVQFF
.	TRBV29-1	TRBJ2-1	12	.	CSAWEGGDEQFF
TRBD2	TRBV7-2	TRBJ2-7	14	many	CASSLAWTRVEQYF
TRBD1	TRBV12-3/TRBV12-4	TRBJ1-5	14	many	CASRTGTDNQPQHF
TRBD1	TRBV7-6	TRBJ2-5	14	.	CASSQVGGRGTQYF